The clone carrying this T cell receptor (beta chain) showed up just a few times. What it binds is unknown. The source of the sample is a study of T-cell memory formation after mild COVID-19. Study overall: In these data, TCR clusters were largely donor specific. Study observations and caveats: Clones that got smaller from day 15 to 85 had even CD4/CD8, while clones growing later tipped toward CD4+.

Germline V gene lookup returns CDR1 SGHVS and CDR2 FNYEAQ. V lost 2 bases and J 1 base, leaving 6 bases between the germline ends. The CDR3 runs to 13 residues. TCRdb re-analysed the 5' RACE reads in MiXCR, keeping a single row per CDR3 protein. The profile covers approximately 260,000 distinct CDR3 sequences, with under 20% appearing a single time and under 25% taken by the ten largest. This rearrangement joins TRBV7-6 to TRBJ2-7; D gene unclear. The source is a man aged 18 to 35 who had mild COVID-19 (a few samples of this study predate the infection). Cell type and time point are not known. The sample comprised PBMCs or a T cell subset sorted from them (not recorded which). DNA for the CDR3: TGTGCCAGCAGCTTATCCGGGTCCTACGAGCAGTACGTC. It translates to CASSLSGSYEQYV.